Following are 27 T cell receptor beta chains from one sample sequenced in a study of T cell responses to AZD1222 COVID-19 vaccine. Profiled with immunoSEQ multiplex PCR; TCRdb holds only in-frame clones, not every one. The table lists approximately 100,000 clones, 87% of them singletons. Sample: peripheral blood, taken on day 0 of AZD1222 vaccination. These TCRs come from an adult in good health.

The CDR3 region is CSASWQDYGYTF. CDR3 sequence (DNA): TGCAGTGCTAGTTGGCAGGACTATGGCTACACCTTC. The chain is built from TRBV20-1 and TRBJ1-2; no clear D gene. The CDR3 is 12 residues long. V dropped 3 bases and J dropped 3 bases, with 8 bases sitting between them. Germline-derived CDR1 and CDR2 are DFQATT and SNEGSKA (reference sequence).

This sequence joins TRBV28 and TRBJ1-4; tentative D call: TRBD1 (5 bases). V was pared by 1 base and J by 6 bases, with 9 bases between. CDR3 length: 14 residues. CDR1 is MDHEN and CDR2 is SYDVKM in the germline V gene. CDR3 region: CASSLLGRDEKLFF. CDR3 coding DNA: TGTGCCAGCAGTTTATTGGGGCGGGATGAAAAACTGTTTTTT. The whole variable domain, remainder taken from reference TRBV28 and TRBJ1-4, is DVKVTQSSRYLVKRTGEKVFLECVQDMDHENMFWYRQDPGLGLRLIYFSYDVKMKEKGDIPEGYSVSREKKERFSLILESASTNQTSMYLCASSLLGRDEKLFFGSGTQLSVL.

This chain joins TRBV5-1 and TRBJ2-7, with D possibly being TRBD1 (6 bases). This CDR3 is built from 13 residues. The germline V and J ends were trimmed by 1 base and 10 bases, with 15 bases remaining between them. Per germline, CDR1 SGHRS and CDR2 YFSETQ. The CDR3 nucleotides are TGCGCCAGCAGCTTGAGTCCACAGGGCGGACAGTACTTC. Translated: CASSLSPQGGQYF.

The V call is TRBV19, the J call TRBJ1-1; tentatively, D is TRBD1 (6 bases). The ends were cut back, 3 bases at V and 1 base at J, with 12 bases in the middle. Germline V lookup: CDR1 LNHDA, CDR2 SQIVND (reference sequence). The CDR3 sequence is 15 residues long. CDR3 DNA sequence: TGTGCCAGTAGTATGGGGCTAGGGGGGAACACTGAAGCTTTCTTT. Protein sequence: CASSMGLGGNTEAFF.

The V call is TRBV19, the J call TRBJ1-6; TRBD1 might be the D (6 bases). The CDR3 is 16 residues long. Germline V lookup: CDR1 LNHDA, CDR2 SQIVND (reference sequence). V was cut by 1 base and J by 10 bases, with 17 bases left in between. The CDR3 region is CASSIVPTGVGSPLHF. CDR3 bases: TGTGCCAGTAGTATAGTCCCGACAGGAGTTGGATCACCCCTCCACTTT.

The V and J genes are TRBV5-8 and TRBJ1-3; D is uncertain. Between the trimmed V and J ends, which lost 4 bases and 6 bases, there was a span of 8 bases. The CDR3 spans 12 residues. Germline V gene data show CDR1 as SGHTS and CDR2 as YDEGEE. CDR3 in amino acids: CASSGRLNTIYF. CDR3 in DNA: TGTGCCAGCAGCGGGAGGTTAAACACCATATATTTT.

The chain has TRBV12-3 or TRBV12-4 and TRBJ1-6; 9 positions agree with TRBD1. Trimming at V came to 4 bases and at J to 9 bases, leaving 1 base not matched to a gene. CDR3 size: 13 residues. Here the CDR3 reads CASSWTGVSPLHF. The DNA for the CDR3 is TGTGCCAGCAGTTGGACAGGGGTTTCACCCCTCCACTTT.

This chain joins TRBV4-2 and TRBJ1-1, with D possibly being TRBD1 (5 bases). The CDR3 has 17 amino acids. V lost 1 base to trimming and J lost 4 bases, with 19 bases between them. Germline V gene lookup returns CDR1 LGHNA and CDR2 YNFKEQ. As DNA, the CDR3 is TGTGCCAGCAGCCAAGCCTCGCAGGGAAGGGGTGGCACTGAAGCTTTCTTT. This sequence encodes CASSQASQGRGGTEAFF.

The CDR3 loop reads CASRKQGLGTEAFF. CDR3 coding DNA: TGCGCCAGCCGAAAACAGGGCTTAGGCACTGAAGCTTTCTTT. This chain joins TRBV4-1 and TRBJ1-1, with D possibly TRBD1 on 6 matching bases. The CDR3 extends over 14 amino acids. Germline CDR1 MGHRA, CDR2 YSYEKL. V lost 8 bases and J lost 4, with 17 bases in between.

The chain has TRBV6-1 and TRBJ1-1; no definite D call. The CDR3 contains 14 residues. Trimming took off 2 bases at V and 1 base at J, with 8 bases between the two ends. Looked up from germline, CDR1 is MNHNS and CDR2 is SASEGT. The CDR3 is CASSETLRNTEAFF. The CDR3 nucleotides read TGTGCCAGCAGTGAAACGCTGAGGAACACTGAAGCTTTCTTT.

The rearrangement links TRBV7-8 to TRBJ1-1; 11 bases are a match to TRBD1. Trimming at V came to 3 bases and at J to 6 bases, leaving 6 bases not matched to a gene. The CDR3 is 15 amino acids. Germline assignment: CDR1 SGHVS and CDR2 FQNEAQ. CDR3 bases: TGTGCCAGCAGCTTCCAAGGGACAGGGGGTCCTGAAGCTTTCTTT. This sequence encodes CASSFQGTGGPEAFF. Variable domain in full (rest from reference TRBV7-8 and TRBJ1-1): GAGVSQSPRYKVAKRGQDVALRCDPISGHVSLFWYQQALGQGPEFLTYFQNEAQLDKSGLPSDRFFAERPEGSVSTLKIQRTQQEDSAVYLCASSFQGTGGPEAFFGQGTRLTVV.

The chain employs TRBV7-2 and TRBJ2-5, with TRBD2 identical over 7 bases. Germline CDR1 is SGHTA and CDR2 is FQGNSA. The ends lost 1 base at V and 5 bases at J; junction bases unmatched: 4. CDR3 length: 14 amino acids. The CDR3 here is CASSLGGGAETQYF. As DNA, the CDR3 is TGTGCCAGCAGCTTAGGGGGAGGGGCTGAGACCCAGTACTTC.

This CDR3 reads CSASLGSNSPLHF. CDR3 sequence (DNA): TGCAGTGCTAGTTTGGGGAGTAATTCACCCCTCCACTTT. The chain employs TRBV20-1 and TRBJ1-6; D remains ambiguous. This CDR3 is 13 amino acids long. Germline CDR1 and CDR2: DFQATT and SNEGSKA (reference sequence). Trimming took off 3 bases at V and 6 bases at J, with 9 bases between the two ends.

J is TRBJ2-1 and V is TRBV5-1; D not resolved. Germline lookup yields CDR1 SGHRS and CDR2 YFSETQ. This CDR3 spans 17 amino acids. V was pared by 1 base and J by 8 bases, with 22 bases between. Here the CDR3 DNA reads TGCGCCAGCAGCTTGATCAGGTCCCATCTAGAGGTCGATGAGCAGTTCTTC. The encoded protein is CASSLIRSHLEVDEQFF. The full variable domain, its missing parts supplied by reference TRBV5-1 and TRBJ2-1, is KAGVTQTPRYLIKTRGQQVTLSCSPISGHRSVSWYQQTPGQGLQFLFEYFSETQRNKGNFPGRFSGRQFSNSRSEMNVSTLELGDSALYLCASSLIRSHLEVDEQFFGPGTRLTVL.

The V and J genes are TRBV9 and TRBJ2-5; D gene uncertain. CDR1 and CDR2 from the germline V gene are SGDLS and YYNGEE. Trimming took off 0 bases at V and 5 bases at J, with 11 bases between the two ends. The CDR3 loop spans 14 amino acids. The DNA of the CDR3 is TGTGCCAGCAGCGTAGGGCCCCTAGGGGAGACCCAGTACTTC. Its protein is CASSVGPLGETQYF.

V usage is TRBV5-1 and J usage is TRBJ2-1; D is unresolved. The CDR3 loop spans 13 amino acids. CDR1 SGHRS and CDR2 YFSETQ come from the germline V gene. V was cut by 2 bases and J by 3 bases, with 6 bases left in between. Here the CDR3 reads CASSLGIYNEQFF. The CDR3 nucleotides read TGCGCCAGCAGCTTAGGAATCTACAATGAGCAGTTCTTC.

Only one count was recorded for this clone. The chain has TRBV7-2 and TRBJ2-2, with D tentatively TRBD2 (7 bases). Germline V gene data show CDR1 as SGHTA and CDR2 as FQGNSA. The CDR3 has 15 amino acids. The germline V and J ends were trimmed by 5 bases and 5 bases, with 15 bases remaining between them. The CDR3 DNA reads TGTGCCAGCAGCAGGGGGGGCCAATGGACCGGGGAGCTGTTTTTT. This codes for CASSRGGQWTGELFF. Combining the CDR3 with reference TRBV7-2 and TRBJ2-2 gives the whole variable domain GAGVSQSPSNKVTEKGKDVELRCDPISGHTALYWYRQSLGQGLEFLIYFQGNSAPDKSGLPSDRFSAERTGGSVSTLTIQRTQQEDSAVYLCASSRGGQWTGELFFGEGSRLTVL.

The V gene is TRBV6-2 or TRBV6-3, the J gene TRBJ1-1; D not certain. The CDR3 length is 17 residues. Trimming shortened V by 0 bases and J by 2 bases, and 16 bases separated the two germline ends. Germline V CDR1 and CDR2: MNHEY, SVGEGT. The CDR3 bases are TGTGCCAGCAGTTACTCGGTCACGAACAACCTAAACACTGAAGCTTTCTTT. This sequence encodes CASSYSVTNNLNTEAFF.

The V gene is TRBV18, the J gene TRBJ2-7; TRBD1 matches 11 bases. The CDR3 contains 16 residues. The germline CDR1 and CDR2 sequences are KGHSH and LQKENI. Trimming took 3 bases from V and 4 from J; bases not matched to a gene: 8. CDR3 nucleotide sequence: TGTGCCAGCTCACCTTCCGGACAGGGGGCGTCGTACGAGCAGTACTTC. It codes for CASSPSGQGASYEQYF.

This sequence joins TRBV13 and TRBJ1-1; the D gene is possibly TRBD1 (5 bases). The length of the CDR3 is 13 residues. V shed 4 bases and J shed 3 bases, with 9 bases lying between them. Per the germline V gene, CDR1 is PRHDT and CDR2 is FYEKMQ (reference sequence). CDR3 coding DNA: TGTGCCAGCAGCTCAGGGAGGTACACTGAAGCTTTCTTT. This codes for CASSSGRYTEAFF.

A word on this clone: A read error is likely, as this CDR3 ends without the conserved phenylalanine or tryptophan. The limits of the CDR3 on the DNA are not certain, so only TCRdb's listed CDR3 is given. This chain uses TRBV3-1 (or the pseudogene TRBV3-2) with TRBJ1-1; no check of the table's D call, TRBD1, against the DNA was made. From its first to its last residue, the CDR3 has 13 amino acids. Germline loops: CDR1 LGHDT, CDR2 YNNKEL (reference sequence). The CDR3 loop is CASSQVRGTGVDL.

Of note for this clone: The junction departs from the called germline gene at one end, perhaps through a read error. The chain joins TRBV6-2 or TRBV6-3 to TRBJ1-2; D call uncertain. The CDR3 spans 13 residues. The germline gives CDR1 MNHEY, CDR2 SVGEGT. CDR3 in DNA: TGTGCCAGCAGTTACTCCCAGAACTATGGCCACACCTTC. Residues: CASSYSQNYGHTF.

This clone was recorded only once. CDR3 sequence (DNA): TGTGCCAGCGGCCGTGACAGCTCTGGAAACACCATATATTTT. Its translation is CASGRDSSGNTIYF. The rearrangement joins TRBV6-5 to TRBJ1-3; a weak D match, TRBD1 (5 bases). The V end lost 8 bases, the J end lost 0 bases, and 11 bases lay between the germline ends. Germline V gene data show CDR1 as MNHEY and CDR2 as SVGAGI. The CDR3 spans 14 residues.

This chain uses TRBV5-4 with TRBJ1-2, with TRBD1 as a possible D gene (5 bases). The V gene's germline CDR1 is SGHNT and CDR2 YYREEE (reference sequence). V was shortened by 0 bases and J by 8 bases, with 11 bases between the two germline ends. The CDR3 is made up of 13 amino acids. In DNA, the CDR3 is TGTGCCAGCAGCTTGGGGTCCGGGGCGGGCTACACCTTC. It translates to CASSLGSGAGYTF. The full variable domain, its missing parts supplied by reference TRBV5-4 and TRBJ1-2, is ETGVTQSPTHLIKTRGQQVTLRCSSQSGHNTVSWYQQALGQGPQFIFQYYREEENGRGNFPPRFSGLQFPNYSSELNVNALELDDSALYLCASSLGSGAGYTFGSGTRLTVV.

The chain couples TRBV27 to TRBJ2-7; TRBD2 matches at 7 bases. The CDR3 has 14 amino acids. Germline loops: CDR1 MNHEY, CDR2 SMNVEV (reference sequence). Trimming at V came to 6 bases and at J to 7 bases, leaving 12 bases not matched to a gene. CDR3: CASSQGLGLGEQYF. CDR3 sequence (DNA): TGTGCCAGCAGCCAAGGACTAGGGTTGGGGGAGCAGTACTTC.

The chain recombines TRBV11-2 with TRBJ2-7; D tentatively reads TRBD1 or TRBD2 (6 bases each). The V end lost 0 bases, the J end lost 6 bases, and 9 bases lay between the germline ends. CDR1 is SGHAT, CDR2 FQNNGV, per germline. The CDR3 runs to 13 residues. The CDR3 nucleotides read TGTGCCAGCAGCTTAGACAGGGGAGGCGAGCAGTACTTC. It yields the protein CASSLDRGGEQYF.

The chain uses TRBV7-9 and TRBJ1-3, with 8 bases aligning to TRBD1. Unmatched junction bases numbered 11, after V lost 7 bases and J lost 0 bases. This CDR3 is built from 17 residues. Germline V gene lookup returns CDR1 SEHNR and CDR2 FQNEAQ (reference sequence). CDR3 DNA sequence: TGTGCCAGCACACCCCAGGGGGCCGTGAGCTCTGGAAACACCATATATTTT. This codes for CASTPQGAVSSGNTIYF.